The 10 T cell receptor beta chains given below trace back to one sample, sequenced in a study of Tregs in tolerant kidney transplant recipients. Profiling relied on immunoSEQ multiplex PCR, and the TCRdb table lists in-frame clones only, not all of them. The table shows 120,000 or so clones, with 85% to 95% occurring only once. Material: CD4+ T cells from blood. All receptors come from a human donor in good health.

This clone showed up just once. V and J are TRBV7-2 and TRBJ2-5; D is possibly TRBD2 (5 bases). Germline CDR1 and CDR2: SGHTA and FQGNSA. Trimming pared 1 base from V and 5 bases from J, leaving 17 bases between. The CDR3 totals 16 residues. CDR3 nucleotide sequence: TGTGCCAGCAGCTTAGAAGGACTCCTCCTCGGGGAGACCCAGTACTTC. This sequence encodes CASSLEGLLLGETQYF.

The rearrangement uses TRBV9 and TRBJ2-5; 10 bases are a match to TRBD2. The CDR3 covers 15 residues. Germline CDR1 reads SGDLS; CDR2 reads YYNGEE. The V and J ends lost 1 base and 0 bases, in that order; junction bases with no gene match: 0. CDR3 sequence: CASSVTSGNQETQYF. The DNA of the CDR3 is TGTGCCAGCAGCGTAACTAGCGGGAACCAAGAGACCCAGTACTTC.

This chain uses TRBV5-1 with TRBJ1-1; the D is unclear. The CDR3 runs to 14 residues. CDR1 SGHRS and CDR2 YFSETQ come from the germline V gene. Deletions cut 4 bases from V and 1 base from J, with 11 bases between. The CDR3 protein is CASSPRRENTEAFF. The CDR3, as DNA: TGCGCCAGCAGCCCCCGGCGGGAGAACACTGAAGCTTTCTTT.

To note about this clone: Other DNA sequences in this sample translate to the same CDR3. The rearrangement joins TRBV10-1 to TRBJ1-1; the D is unclear. The CDR3 is made up of 13 amino acids. Germline V gene sequence: CDR1 WNHNN, CDR2 SYGVQD (reference sequence). V was clipped by 6 bases and J by 0 bases, with 8 bases between them. The CDR3 is CASSRNMNTEAFF. Written as DNA, the CDR3 is TGCGCCAGCAGCAGGAACATGAACACTGAAGCTTTCTTT.

This chain uses TRBV6-5 with TRBJ2-1; D is uncertain. Germline V gene sequence: CDR1 MNHEY, CDR2 SVGAGI. V was pared by 0 bases and J by 6 bases, with 12 bases between. The CDR3 length is 15 residues. The CDR3 loop is CASSYSALRRNEQFF. DNA of the CDR3: TGTGCCAGCAGTTACTCAGCCTTACGGCGCAATGAGCAGTTCTTC.

The chain employs TRBV9 and TRBJ2-1; the D is unclear. From germline, CDR1 is SGDLS and CDR2 YYNGEE. The CDR3 sequence is 15 residues long. Trimming took off 0 bases at V and 3 bases at J, with 10 bases between the two ends. CDR3 nucleotides: TGTGCCAGCAGCGTAGCAGGAGATTTCTACAATGAGCAGTTCTTC. Translation gives CASSVAGDFYNEQFF. Filled out from reference TRBV9 and TRBJ2-1, the complete variable domain reads DSGVTQTPKHLITATGQRVTLRCSPRSGDLSVYWYQQSLDQGLQFLIQYYNGEERAKGNILERFSAQQFPDLHSELNLSSLELGDSALYFCASSVAGDFYNEQFFGPGTRLTVL.

The rearrangement uses TRBV4-1 and TRBJ2-3; TRBD1 matches 7 bases. CDR1 and CDR2 from the germline V gene are MGHRA and YSYEKL. CDR3 length: 18 residues. V gave up 1 base and J gave up 4 bases; unmatched junction bases: 14. This CDR3 reads CASSQGATGQPKADTQYF. The CDR3 nucleotides read TGCGCCAGCAGCCAAGGGGCAACGGGACAGCCGAAGGCAGATACGCAGTATTTT.

The gene calls are TRBV12-5 and TRBJ2-3; D is undetermined. V was pared by 3 bases and J by 6 bases, with 7 bases between. The CDR3 is 12 residues long. Germline assignment: CDR1 LGHNT and CDR2 FRNRAP. The CDR3 DNA reads as TGTGCTAGTGGTTTCTCAGTGGATACGCAGTATTTT. Amino acid sequence: CASGFSVDTQYF.

This clone was picked up one time. The chain couples TRBV5-1 to TRBJ2-4; possible D gene TRBD1, 8 bases. V lost 3 bases, J lost 8 bases, and 15 bases lay in between. The CDR3 contains 14 residues. Germline V gene data show CDR1 as SGHRS and CDR2 as YFSETQ. The chain's CDR3 is CASSSDREGDIQYF. CDR3 nucleotide sequence: TGCGCCAGCAGCTCGGACAGGGAGGGTGACATTCAGTACTTC. Using reference TRBV5-1 and TRBJ2-4 for the parts outside the CDR3, the full variable domain is KAGVTQTPRYLIKTRGQQVTLSCSPISGHRSVSWYQQTPGQGLQFLFEYFSETQRNKGNFPGRFSGRQFSNSRSEMNVSTLELGDSALYLCASSSDREGDIQYFGAGTRLSVL.

The CDR3 is CASSPGGFNQPQHF. The CDR3 nucleotides read TGTGCCAGCTCACCAGGGGGTTTCAATCAGCCCCAGCATTTT. The chain carries TRBV18 and TRBJ1-5, with D perhaps matching TRBD1 (5 bases). V was cut by 2 bases and J by 3 bases, with 8 bases left in between. The CDR3 spans 14 residues. Germline CDR1 KGHSH, CDR2 LQKENI.